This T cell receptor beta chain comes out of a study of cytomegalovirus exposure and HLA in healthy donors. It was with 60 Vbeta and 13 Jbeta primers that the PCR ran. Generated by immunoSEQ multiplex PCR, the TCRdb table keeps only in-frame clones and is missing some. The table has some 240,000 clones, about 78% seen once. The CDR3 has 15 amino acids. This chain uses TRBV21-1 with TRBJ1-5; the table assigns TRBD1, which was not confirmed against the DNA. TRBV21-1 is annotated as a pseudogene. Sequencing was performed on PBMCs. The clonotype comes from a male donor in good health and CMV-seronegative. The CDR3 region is CASSNGQGGNQPQHF. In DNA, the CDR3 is TGTGCCAGCAGCAACGGTCAAGGGGGCAATCAGCCCCAGCATTTT.